This T cell receptor beta chain was sequenced during a study of blood T cell repertoires in COVID-19. Study background: PBMCs, B-cell-depleted T cells, or T cells provided the cDNA or gDNA that made up the material.

Sequenced by immunoSEQ multiplex PCR; TCRdb stores in-frame clones only, minus some. There are nearly 200,000 clones in the sample; roughly 90% occur only once, and roughly 6.2% lies in the top ten. Sequencing was done on a sample of peripheral blood. The TCR originated in a middle-aged woman who had recovered from COVID-19.

CDR3: CASSQGSNQPQHF. Here the CDR3 DNA reads TGTGCCAGCAGCCAGGGTAGCAATCAGCCCCAGCATTTT. This chain uses TRBV27 with TRBJ1-5; the D gene is possibly TRBD1 (5 bases). V was trimmed by 6 bases and J by 0 bases, leaving 6 bases between them. Germline lookup yields CDR1 MNHEY and CDR2 SMNVEV (reference sequence). The CDR3 sequence is 13 residues long.